These 26 T cell receptor beta chains came from one sample sequenced in a study of T cells after yellow fever vaccination. TCRdb reprocessed the 5' RACE reads with MiXCR, giving one entry per CDR3 protein. The data hold around 300,000 distinct CDR3 sequences, with 3.5% to 4.5% observed a single time. The specimen comprised PBMCs, sampled 15 days after the yellow fever booster vaccination. All receptors derive from a man aged 18-30 years who received the YFV17D yellow fever vaccine.

This clonotype turned up a few times. The chain employs TRBV18 and TRBJ2-2; D remains unclear. Looked up from germline, CDR1 is KGHSH and CDR2 is LQKENI. The germline V and J ends were trimmed by 2 bases and 4 bases, with 5 bases remaining between them. The CDR3 length is 13 residues. CDR3 region: CASSPTTTGELFF. CDR3 DNA sequence: TGTGCCAGCTCACCAACCACCACCGGGGAGCTGTTTTTT.

There are many counts of this clonotype. The CDR3 region is CATSRQGYNSPLHF. CDR3 nucleotide sequence: TGTGCCACCAGCAGACAGGGCTATAATTCACCCCTCCACTTT. V usage is TRBV15 and J usage is TRBJ1-6, with a possible D match to TRBD1 (5 bases). V lost 2 bases and J 3 bases, leaving 5 bases between the germline ends. CDR1 and CDR2 (germline): LNHNV, YYDKDF (reference sequence). The CDR3 runs to 14 residues.

This clonotype has a count of ten or more. The chain combines TRBV5-1 with TRBJ1-1, with D tentatively TRBD1 (6 bases). This CDR3 region has 14 residues. V was cut by 0 bases and J by 5 bases, with 11 bases left in between. The germline gives CDR1 SGHRS, CDR2 YFSETQ. For the CDR3, the DNA is TGCGCCAGCAGCTTGGTTGGGGGCCCTACTGAAGCTTTCTTT. Its protein is CASSLVGGPTEAFF.

The sample holds many counts of this clonotype. V and J are TRBV4-3 and TRBJ2-1, with TRBD2 identical over 8 bases. The CDR3 totals 14 residues. From germline, CDR1 is LGHNA and CDR2 YSLEER. Trimming took 0 bases from V and 8 from J; bases not matched to a gene: 3. This CDR3 reads CASSQEAGDYEQFF. For the CDR3, the DNA is TGCGCCAGCAGCCAAGAAGCGGGAGACTATGAGCAGTTCTTC.

The chain combines TRBV13 with TRBJ2-3, with TRBD1 matching over 9 bases. Germline CDR1 PRHDT, CDR2 FYEKMQ (reference sequence). Trimming cost V 5 bases and J 3 bases; bases outside gene matches: 9. This CDR3 is built from 16 residues. CDR3 DNA: TGTGCCAGCAGCCCGACCCGGGACAGGGATACAGATACGCAGTATTTT. Amino acids: CASSPTRDRDTDTQYF.

This clonotype appeared many times. This chain links TRBV6-6 with TRBJ1-4; D remains unclear. The CDR3 is 16 amino acids. V lost 4 bases to trimming and J lost 5 bases, with 17 bases between them. CDR1 MNHNY and CDR2 SVGAGI come from the germline V gene (reference sequence). DNA of the CDR3: TGTGCCAGCAGTTCACACTTTGGAACTGGGAATGAAAAACTGTTTTTT. Translated, it gives CASSSHFGTGNEKLFF.

The rearrangement uses TRBV18 and TRBJ2-3; a possible D gene is TRBD2 (6 bases). Trimming shortened V by 1 base and J by 4 bases, and 12 bases separated the two germline ends. The germline CDR1 and CDR2 sequences are KGHSH and LQKENI. This CDR3 region has 15 residues. CDR3 loop: CASSPLRPGADTQYF. CDR3 nucleotides: TGTGCCAGCTCACCACTGCGGCCGGGAGCAGATACGCAGTATTTT.

This clonotype occurred a few times. The chain couples TRBV4-3 to TRBJ1-4, with D uncertain. Germline V gene sequence: CDR1 LGHNA, CDR2 YSLEER. V was clipped by 0 bases and J by 7 bases, with 18 bases between them. This CDR3 contains 17 residues. In nucleotides, the CDR3 is TGCGCCAGCAGCCAAGAACCTCACGGAGCCGATTCTGAAAAACTGTTTTTT. Its translation is CASSQEPHGADSEKLFF.

This clonotype occurred a few times. The chain uses TRBV5-4 and TRBJ2-3, with 8 bases identical to TRBD2. The junction had 8 bases not matched to a gene; V was cut back by 5 bases and J by 6 bases. Germline V CDR1 and CDR2: SGHNT, YYREEE (reference sequence). The CDR3 contains 14 residues. Here the CDR3 DNA reads TGTGCCAGCAGGGCCGCGGGGGGCCGGGATACGCAGTATTTT. Translated, it gives CASRAAGGRDTQYF.

This clonotype was observed a handful of times. The CDR3 nucleotides are TGTGCCAGCAGGTACAGATTACTCAATCAGCCCCAGCATTTT. Its protein product is CASRYRLLNQPQHF. The genes are TRBV6-1 and TRBJ1-5; D not resolved. Germline lookup yields CDR1 MNHNS and CDR2 SASEGT. V was pared by 6 bases and J by 3 bases, with 12 bases between. The CDR3 loop spans 14 amino acids.

This clonotype was recorded at least ten times. The chain has TRBV7-2 and TRBJ1-1; 9 nucleotides align to TRBD1. Germline assignment: CDR1 SGHTA and CDR2 FQGNSA. The CDR3 is 15 amino acids. The V and J ends lost 5 bases and 4 bases, in that order; junction bases with no gene match: 8. The CDR3 DNA is TGTGCCAGCAGCGCCGGGACAGGGAGAGGCACTGAAGCTTTCTTT. This translates into CASSAGTGRGTEAFF.

This clonotype was seen repeatedly, ten times or more. This sequence joins TRBV11-2 and TRBJ1-2, with 7 bases fitting TRBD1. After removal of 1 base from V and 7 bases from J, the junction contained 9 bases not matched to a gene. The CDR3 loop spans 15 amino acids. Germline CDR1 reads SGHAT; CDR2 reads FQNNGV. The CDR3 DNA reads as TGTGCCAGCAGCTTAGTGGGGACAGCAATTGGTGGCTACACCTTC. This sequence encodes CASSLVGTAIGGYTF.

The V call is TRBV6-2 or TRBV6-3, the J call TRBJ2-5; D is perhaps TRBD2 (5 bases). This CDR3 spans 14 amino acids. Germline lookup yields CDR1 MNHEY and CDR2 SVGEGT. Trimming took off 6 bases at V and 3 bases at J, with 14 bases between the two ends. The CDR3 sequence: CASRPTFGEETQYF. The CDR3 nucleotides are TGTGCCAGCAGGCCCACCTTCGGGGAAGAGACCCAGTACTTC.

The genes are TRBV29-1 and TRBJ1-2; a weak D match, TRBD1 (6 bases). V shed 2 bases and J shed 5 bases, with 15 bases lying between them. The CDR3 loop spans 14 amino acids. The germline V gene has CDR1 SQVTM and CDR2 ANQGSEA. The CDR3 sequence: CSVERGAEGYGYTF. CDR3 in DNA: TGCAGCGTTGAAAGGGGGGCCGAGGGTTATGGCTACACCTTC.

This clonotype was counted a few times. V gene TRBV4-1 combines with J gene TRBJ2-7, with D perhaps matching TRBD1 or TRBD2 (5 bases each). The germline gives CDR1 MGHRA, CDR2 YSYEKL. This CDR3 comprises 15 residues. Deletions cut 4 bases from V and 7 bases from J, with 20 bases between. The CDR3 region has the DNA TGCGCCAGCAGCCGCATTGGGGGATCGTCGGGGGAGCAGTACTTC. Amino acids: CASSRIGGSSGEQYF.

This rearrangement joins TRBV10-3 to TRBJ2-7; D possibly corresponds to TRBD2 (6 bases). Germline CDR1 ENHRY, CDR2 SYGVKD. The CDR3 loop spans 16 amino acids. V lost 5 bases to trimming and J lost 6 bases, with 23 bases between them. CDR3 protein: CAISTPGAGGSGEQYV. CDR3 nucleotides: TGTGCCATCAGTACTCCCGGGGCAGGAGGGTCCGGCGAGCAGTACGTC.

This clonotype showed up just a few times. This chain uses TRBV4-1 with TRBJ1-5; D gene unclear. The germline V gene encodes CDR1 MGHRA and CDR2 YSYEKL. V was trimmed by 4 bases and J by 0 bases, leaving 10 bases between them. This CDR3 has 15 residues. CDR3 amino acids: CASSPDGGSNQPQHF. The CDR3 DNA reads TGCGCCAGCAGCCCGGACGGTGGTAGCAATCAGCCCCAGCATTTT.

This clonotype was seen many times. This sequence joins TRBV5-1 and TRBJ1-4; D call uncertain. The germline V gene encodes CDR1 SGHRS and CDR2 YFSETQ. The CDR3 has 12 residues. V lost 5 bases and J lost 6, with 8 bases in between. The chain's CDR3 is CASRFLDEKLFF. CDR3 nucleotides: TGCGCCAGCAGATTCCTTGATGAAAAACTGTTTTTT.

This clonotype was found a few times. V and J are TRBV7-9 and TRBJ2-2; D is perhaps TRBD2 (7 bases). V gave up 5 bases and J gave up 5 bases, with 12 bases separating them. The CDR3 consists of 14 residues. Germline lookup yields CDR1 SEHNR and CDR2 FQNEAQ (reference sequence). The CDR3, as DNA: TGTGCCAGCAGCGTACAGGGAGGGACCGGGGAGCTGTTTTTT. Protein: CASSVQGGTGELFF.

This clonotype was observed at least ten times. The rearrangement joins TRBV7-2 to TRBJ2-3; 8 bases align to TRBD2. The junction had 4 bases not matched to a gene; V was cut back by 1 base and J by 4 bases. Germline-derived CDR1 and CDR2 are SGHTA and FQGNSA. The CDR3 spans 15 residues. CDR3 in DNA: TGTGCCAGCAGCTTAGGTTTCGGGGGGGCAGATACGCAGTATTTT. The encoded protein is CASSLGFGGADTQYF.

This clonotype was detected ten times or more. V and J are TRBV7-2 and TRBJ2-2; TRBD2 aligns across 8 bases. Trimming at V came to 4 bases and at J to 7 bases, leaving 11 bases not matched to a gene. Germline assignment: CDR1 SGHTA and CDR2 FQGNSA. There are 16 residues in the CDR3. This CDR3 reads CASSSGGPGGYGELFF. CDR3 DNA sequence: TGTGCCAGCAGCTCGGGGGGCCCGGGAGGGTACGGGGAGCTGTTTTTT.

This clonotype was observed at least ten times. The chain recombines TRBV9 with TRBJ1-2; TRBD1 might be the D (6 bases). CDR1 is SGDLS and CDR2 is YYNGEE in the germline V gene. The CDR3 spans 16 residues. Between the trimmed V and J ends, which lost 3 bases and 2 bases, there was a span of 17 bases. CDR3: CASSAGGQKGNYGYTF. The CDR3 DNA reads as TGTGCCAGCAGCGCGGGGGGGCAGAAGGGCAACTATGGCTACACCTTC.

This clonotype was detected a few times. The rearrangement uses TRBV5-6 and TRBJ1-4; D is ambiguous. This CDR3 has 14 residues. Germline CDR1 reads SGHDT; CDR2 reads YYEEEE. Trimming took off 4 bases at V and 6 bases at J, with 13 bases between the two ends. The CDR3 DNA follows: TGTGCCAGCAGCCCCTCCCCCGGAGATGAAAAACTGTTTTTT. Protein sequence: CASSPSPGDEKLFF.

This clonotype was seen ten or more times. Sequence at one end of the junction differs from germline and may be a read error. The chain is built from TRBV7-7 and TRBJ2-3, with D perhaps matching TRBD2 (5 bases). Germline values: CDR1 SSHAT, CDR2 FNYEAQ (reference sequence). The CDR3 spans 13 residues. The DNA of the CDR3 is TGTGCTAGCAGCCCGAATATAGCGGATACGCAGTATTTT. It is translated as CASSPNIADTQYF.

The chain uses TRBV20-1 and TRBJ2-7, with D perhaps assigned TRBD1 or TRBD2 (5 bases each). V gave up 1 base and J gave up 3 bases, with 10 bases separating them. Germline CDR1 and CDR2: DFQATT and SNEGSKA (reference sequence). The CDR3 has 13 amino acids. This CDR3 is CSARVRDGYEQYV. The CDR3, as DNA: TGCAGTGCTAGAGTCCGGGACGGCTACGAGCAGTACGTC.

The CDR3 loop reads CASRRTHPRGTDTQYF. The CDR3 DNA is TGTGCCAGCAGGAGGACCCACCCAAGGGGGACAGATACGCAGTATTTT. This rearrangement joins TRBV6-5 to TRBJ2-3; D is possibly TRBD1 (6 bases). The CDR3 has 16 amino acids. Trimming stripped 6 bases from V and 3 bases from J, with 19 bases between. CDR1 and CDR2 from the germline V gene are MNHEY and SVGAGI.